What follows describes a single T cell receptor (beta chain). It has no known antigen specificity. Within one base of it there is no much larger clone, and no base qualities were kept. Whole blood was collected in K2EDTA tubes by collaborating institutions according to the institutions' own protocols. For TCRbeta analysis, collaborators shipped samples as frozen whole blood, isolated PBMCs, or DNA extracted from either of those sample types. Based on the germline V gene, the CDR1 and CDR2 sequences are KGHSH and LQKENI. V loses 8 bases of germline sequence and J loses 0 bases, and the interval between the two ends is 14 bases. CDR3 length: 15 amino acids, cysteine to phenylalanine. Kept here is only the CDR3 DNA, which spans 45 bases and is read in frame from base 1. The immunoSEQ Assay, a bias-controlled multiplex PCR, was used to amplify TCRbeta CDR3 regions from genomic DNA. For the original study's pipeline: Within the assay, amplification of reference gene primers was used to estimate how many nucleated cells each sample contained. To quantify the absolute abundance of each unique TCRbeta CDR3 rearrangement, sequence reads were collapsed and filtered. Productive Simpson clonality was computed per sample as the square root of Simpson's diversity index over productive rearrangements. In TCRdb, the immuneACCESS table is reduced to in-frame sequences with V and J assigned. These tables do not hold every clone; where another copy was compared, an unresolved V gene accounts for under half, and the others remain unexplained. V, J and clone size are taken as reported in that table, and D and trimming were inferred from the DNA itself. The sample data list 30,000 or so clones, and roughly four fifths of these were observed just once. The ten largest make up approximately 3.5% of the sample.

This specimen belongs to a study of blood T cell repertoires in COVID-19 (dated by TCRdb to the early 2020s). Study-level background: The collaborator samples originated in the United States, Italy and Spain and spanned the acute and convalescent phases of COVID-19. The material from the prospective study consisted of cDNA or gDNA derived from T cells, B-cell-depleted T cells, or PBMCs. The dataset comprised deeply sampled blood TCRbeta repertoires from subjects exposed to, actively infected with, or recovered from COVID-19. The samples were drawn from two sources: the first 160 participants of the ongoing ImmuneRACE study, and about 1,300 subjects contributed by 6 global collaborators. The repertoires were released in a freely available public database intended as a resource for research on the immune response to SARS-CoV-2. Where HLA class I and class II types were available, the types were taken from metadata supplied by the sample provider, not from assay-based typing. Nearly every sample came with metadata listing a de-identified subject ID, COVID-19 status, age in years and sex.

Paper-wide results and their limitations: How much clinical and demographic metadata was included differed by source and by participant, and the metadata was provided uncurated.

This receptor chain uses TRBV18 and TRBJ1-5; the D gene is unclear. The source of this sequence is a man aged 50 to 59 with acute or convalescent COVID-19. Sequencing was performed on peripheral blood. The base sequence is TGTGCCAGCGCCCAAAGTGGAGATAGCAATCAGCCCCAGCATTTT. Its protein reads: CASAQSGDSNQPQHF. The CDR3, completed at both ends by the reference TRBV18 and TRBJ1-5 genes, gives the full variable domain NAGVMQNPRHLVRRRGQEARLRCSPMKGHSHVYWYRQLPEEGLKFMVYLQKENIIDESGMPKERFSAEFPKEGPSILRIQQVVRGDSAAYFCASAQSGDSNQPQHFGDGTRLSIL.